Listed here are 19 T cell receptor beta chains from one sample, sequenced in a study of blood T cell repertoires in COVID-19. The assay was immunoSEQ multiplex PCR, and TCRdb's table has in-frame clones only and misses some. This sample has 59,000 or so clones, with around 83% found just once. The sequenced sample consisted of peripheral blood. Receptors originate from a human donor in a cohort sampled during active COVID-19.

The V call is TRBV5-5, the J call TRBJ2-5; D unclear. Trimming took 0 bases from V and 0 from J, leaving 6 bases between them. The CDR3 spans 14 residues. Germline CDR1 SGHKS, CDR2 YYEKEE (reference sequence). The DNA for the CDR3 is TGTGCCAGCAGCTTGGACAGAAACCAAGAGACCCAGTACTTC. Translating it yields CASSLDRNQETQYF.

This clone was observed a few times. The V gene is TRBV6-6, the J gene TRBJ1-2; TRBD1 might be the D (6 bases). The germline V and J ends were trimmed by 5 bases and 4 bases, with 20 bases remaining between them. Germline assignment: CDR1 MNHNY and CDR2 SVGAGI (reference sequence). The CDR3 consists of 16 residues. The CDR3 spells CASSRDIHLGVYGYTF. Here the CDR3 DNA reads TGTGCCAGCAGTAGGGACATTCACCTGGGAGTCTATGGCTACACCTTC.

The chain employs TRBV7-9 and TRBJ2-2; D is unclear. CDR3 length equals 14 residues. Trimming removed 2 bases at V and 5 bases at J, with 9 bases between. The germline gives CDR1 SEHNR, CDR2 FQNEAQ (reference sequence). CDR3 protein: CASSLLRVTGELFF. For the CDR3, the DNA is TGTGCCAGCAGCTTACTTCGGGTTACCGGGGAGCTGTTTTTT.

The V gene is TRBV6-5, the J gene TRBJ1-5, with a tentative D call TRBD1 (6 bases). The CDR3 spans 15 residues. Trimming took off 4 bases at V and 7 bases at J, with 17 bases between the two ends. Per germline, CDR1 MNHEY and CDR2 SVGAGI. The CDR3 DNA follows: TGTGCCAGCAGTTCCAGTGGGGGGGCCGGACAGCCCCAGCATTTT. Encoded protein: CASSSSGGAGQPQHF.

This clone appeared a single time. The V and J genes are TRBV5-1 and TRBJ1-6, with no clear D. V was shortened by 0 bases and J by 0 bases, with 10 bases between the two germline ends. The CDR3 has 17 amino acids. Germline lookup yields CDR1 SGHRS and CDR2 YFSETQ. The CDR3 region is CASSLDRGGSYNSPLHF. Written as DNA, the CDR3 is TGCGCCAGCAGCTTGGACCGGGGAGGCTCCTATAATTCACCCCTCCACTTT. The whole variable domain, remainder taken from reference TRBV5-1 and TRBJ1-6, is KAGVTQTPRYLIKTRGQQVTLSCSPISGHRSVSWYQQTPGQGLQFLFEYFSETQRNKGNFPGRFSGRQFSNSRSEMNVSTLELGDSALYLCASSLDRGGSYNSPLHFGNGTRLTVT.

The chain carries TRBV5-1 and TRBJ2-1, with 7 bases aligning to TRBD2. The CDR3 totals 15 residues. The V and J ends lost 6 bases and 0 bases, in that order; junction bases with no gene match: 6. Germline V CDR1 and CDR2: SGHRS, YFSETQ. The DNA of the CDR3 is TGCGCCAGCAACCCGCGGGAGAGCTCCTACAATGAGCAGTTCTTC. Its translation is CASNPRESSYNEQFF.

This chain connects TRBV5-1 to TRBJ2-5; 10 bases align to TRBD2. The length of the CDR3 is 17 residues. Germline lookup yields CDR1 SGHRS and CDR2 YFSETQ. V was clipped by 4 bases and J by 4 bases; unmatched bases: 13. DNA of the CDR3: TGCGCCAGCAGCCGACTCGTGAGCGGGAGGGCCAGAGAGACCCAGTACTTC. This sequence encodes CASSRLVSGRARETQYF.

The chain combines TRBV6-1 with TRBJ2-1; TRBD2 agrees at 7 bases. The CDR3 is 16 amino acids. Germline CDR1 is MNHNS and CDR2 is SASEGT. V lost 4 bases, J lost 0 bases, and 6 bases stayed unmatched. CDR3 sequence (DNA): TGTGCCAGCAGTGGAACGGGGGGAGGCTCCTACAATGAGCAGTTCTTC. Translation gives CASSGTGGGSYNEQFF.

This clone has ten or more counts. Other DNA sequences of this sample code for an identical CDR3. The chain links TRBV12-3 or TRBV12-4 to TRBJ1-1; 7 bases line up with TRBD1. The CDR3 is made up of 13 amino acids. Unmatched junction bases numbered 5, after V lost 6 bases and J lost 4 bases. The CDR3 nucleotides read TGTGCCAGCAGCCACAGGGGACCCACTGAAGCTTTCTTT. It encodes CASSHRGPTEAFF.

The chain uses TRBV4-1 and TRBJ2-3; 15 nucleotides agree with TRBD2. CDR1 and CDR2 (germline): MGHRA, YSYEKL. V lost 3 bases, J lost 2 bases, and 6 bases stayed unmatched. This CDR3 spans 18 amino acids. The CDR3 DNA reads as TGCGCCAGCAGCCACCCCGGGACTAGCGGGGGGTTCACAGATACGCAGTATTTT. Translating it yields CASSHPGTSGGFTDTQYF.

The genes are TRBV5-1 and TRBJ2-1; TRBD2 matches at 10 bases. Germline CDR1 SGHRS, CDR2 YFSETQ. J lost 4 bases, V lost 3 bases, and 10 bases had no gene match. This CDR3 spans 17 amino acids. CDR3 sequence (DNA): TGCGCCAGCAGCTCGCGCCCAGGAGCGGGGGGGTACAATGAGCAGTTCTTC. It is translated as CASSSRPGAGGYNEQFF.

V is TRBV6-5 and J is TRBJ2-2; TRBD2 matches at 8 bases. Losses at the gene ends were 1 base for V and 4 bases for J; bases not matched to a gene: 2. CDR3 length equals 15 residues. Per germline, CDR1 MNHEY and CDR2 SVGAGI. The chain's CDR3 is CASSYLRGATGELFF. The CDR3 DNA follows: TGTGCCAGCAGTTACTTGCGGGGGGCCACCGGGGAGCTGTTTTTT.

V usage is TRBV6-1 and J usage is TRBJ2-2; 7 bases fit TRBD1. Germline values: CDR1 MNHNS, CDR2 SASEGT. The junction had 2 bases not matched to a gene; V was cut back by 2 bases and J by 8 bases. The CDR3 is 13 residues long. Here the CDR3 DNA reads TGTGCCAGCAGTGAACAGGGGGAAGGGGAGCTGTTTTTT. Protein sequence: CASSEQGEGELFF.

The V and J genes are TRBV27 and TRBJ1-2, with unresolved D. The CDR3 consists of 12 residues. Germline V gene sequence: CDR1 MNHEY, CDR2 SMNVEV (reference sequence). V lost 4 bases to trimming and J lost 7 bases, with 10 bases between them. The CDR3 sequence: CASSSAAGGYTF. The CDR3 nucleotides are TGTGCCAGCAGTTCGGCTGCGGGTGGCTACACCTTC.

The chain recombines TRBV5-1 with TRBJ1-1; 8 bases are a match to TRBD1. The CDR3 is 14 amino acids. Germline lookup yields CDR1 SGHRS and CDR2 YFSETQ. V trimming: 0 bases; J trimming: 5 bases; junction bases outside the gene matches: 3. The CDR3 nucleotides are TGCGCCAGCAGCTTGGGGACAGGGTGGACTGAAGCTTTCTTT. Translating gives CASSLGTGWTEAFF. The complete variable domain, with remaining parts taken from reference TRBV5-1 and TRBJ1-1, reads KAGVTQTPRYLIKTRGQQVTLSCSPISGHRSVSWYQQTPGQGLQFLFEYFSETQRNKGNFPGRFSGRQFSNSRSEMNVSTLELGDSALYLCASSLGTGWTEAFFGQGTRLTVV.

The chain joins TRBV28 to TRBJ2-7; the match to TRBD2 covers 11 bases. The germline V gene has CDR1 MDHEN and CDR2 SYDVKM. The CDR3 is 14 residues long. J gave up 4 bases and V 3 bases, and 2 bases lay outside the gene matches. CDR3 bases: TGTGCCAGCAGTTTCGCTAGCGGGGGGTACGAGCAGTACGTC. It yields the protein CASSFASGGYEQYV.

V usage is TRBV19 and J usage is TRBJ2-3, with 7 bases fitting TRBD2. Trimming at V came to 3 bases and at J to 5 bases, leaving 8 bases not matched to a gene. Per the germline V gene, CDR1 is LNHDA and CDR2 is SQIVND (reference sequence). This CDR3 comprises 15 residues. Here the CDR3 reads CASSMGGRPLDTQYF. CDR3 nucleotides: TGTGCCAGTAGTATGGGGGGGAGACCTCTAGATACGCAGTATTTT.

This chain uses TRBV10-1 with TRBJ2-2, with 7 nucleotides matching TRBD2. The CDR3 spans 17 residues. The V gene end was trimmed by 3 bases and the J gene end by 1 base; junction bases not matched to a gene: 8. Looked up from germline, CDR1 is WNHNN and CDR2 is SYGVQD (reference sequence). CDR3: CASSEPSGELNTGELFF. CDR3 nucleotide sequence: TGCGCCAGCAGTGAACCGAGCGGGGAACTGAACACCGGGGAGCTGTTTTTT.

The chain couples TRBV7-2 to TRBJ1-2; D unresolved. Trimming pared 4 bases from V and 3 bases from J, leaving 12 bases between. Germline V gives CDR1 SGHTA, CDR2 FQGNSA. The CDR3 consists of 14 residues. CDR3 protein: CASSSDFFDYGYTF. The CDR3 DNA reads TGTGCCAGCAGCTCGGACTTTTTTGACTATGGCTACACCTTC. The variable domain in full, with the rest retrieved from reference TRBV7-2 and TRBJ1-2, is GAGVSQSPSNKVTEKGKDVELRCDPISGHTALYWYRQSLGQGLEFLIYFQGNSAPDKSGLPSDRFSAERTGGSVSTLTIQRTQQEDSAVYLCASSSDFFDYGYTFGSGTRLTVV.